The 25 T cell receptor beta chains given below trace back to one sample, sequenced in a study of cytomegalovirus exposure and HLA in healthy donors. The PCR contained 60 Vbeta and 13 Jbeta primers. Only in-frame clones appear in the TCRdb table, and some are missing; sequencing was by immunoSEQ multiplex PCR. The sample contains about 140,000 clones, around 73% of which appear only once. Sequenced material: PBMCs. The receptors stem from a female donor in good health and CMV-seronegative.

This chain uses TRBV11-2 with TRBJ2-2, with D possibly matching TRBD1 (6 bases). Per the germline V gene, CDR1 is SGHAT and CDR2 is FQNNGV. This CDR3 is 18 amino acids long. Trimming stripped 5 bases from V and 4 bases from J, with 23 bases between. The CDR3 reads CASSRPTNRVSGTGELFF. The CDR3, as DNA: TGTGCCAGCAGCCGCCCGACGAACAGGGTATCTGGCACCGGGGAGCTGTTTTTT.

The rearrangement joins TRBV5-1 to TRBJ2-7; maybe TRBD2 (7 bases). V gave up 3 bases and J gave up 1 base, with 14 bases separating them. The germline CDR1 and CDR2 sequences are SGHRS and YFSETQ. CDR3 size: 15 residues. The CDR3 region is CASSYQAGASYEQYF. The DNA for the CDR3 is TGCGCCAGCAGCTACCAGGCGGGGGCTTCCTACGAGCAGTACTTC. Filled out from reference TRBV5-1 and TRBJ2-7, the complete variable domain reads KAGVTQTPRYLIKTRGQQVTLSCSPISGHRSVSWYQQTPGQGLQFLFEYFSETQRNKGNFPGRFSGRQFSNSRSEMNVSTLELGDSALYLCASSYQAGASYEQYFGPGTRLTVT.

The V gene is TRBV28, the J gene TRBJ2-7; TRBD2 agrees at 7 bases. CDR3 size: 14 residues. V shed 1 base and J 6 bases; nucleotides not matched to a gene: 6. Germline-derived CDR1 and CDR2 are MDHEN and SYDVKM. CDR3 loop: CASSLLTSLLEQYF. In nucleotides, the CDR3 is TGTGCCAGCAGTTTATTGACTAGCCTCCTCGAGCAGTACTTC.

Note on this clone: Other DNA variants within this sample encode the same CDR3. CDR3 residues: CASSQAGQGTYEQYF. CDR3 sequence (DNA): TGCGCCAGCAGCCAAGCCGGACAGGGTACCTACGAGCAGTACTTC. The chain uses TRBV4-1 and TRBJ2-7; 8 bases match TRBD1. V was clipped by 1 base and J by 2 bases; unmatched bases: 4. This CDR3 is 15 amino acids long. Per the germline V gene, CDR1 is MGHRA and CDR2 is YSYEKL.

The chain's CDR3 is CASSYESPMNTGELFF. Written as DNA, the CDR3 is TGTGCCAGCAGTTATGAGAGCCCGATGAACACCGGGGAGCTGTTTTTT. The rearrangement joins TRBV6-5 to TRBJ2-2; D uncertain. CDR3 length: 16 amino acids. V was shortened by 3 bases and J by 1 base, with 12 bases between the two germline ends. Germline V lookup: CDR1 MNHEY, CDR2 SVGAGI.

This clone was detected only once. The genes are TRBV11-3 and TRBJ2-5; 12 nucleotides line up with TRBD2. V was clipped by 5 bases and J by 2 bases; unmatched bases: 3. CDR1 SGHNT and CDR2 YENEEA come from the germline V gene. This CDR3 has 15 residues. In DNA form, the CDR3 reads TGTGCCAGCAGCCAGACTAGCGGGGGACAAGAGACCCAGTACTTC. Its protein is CASSQTSGGQETQYF. The full variable domain, with the rest looked up from reference TRBV11-3 and TRBJ2-5, is EAGVVQSPRYKIIEKKQPVAFWCNPISGHNTLYWYLQNLGQGPELLIRYENEEAVDDSQLPKDRFSAERLKGVDSTLKIQPAELGDSAVYLCASSQTSGGQETQYFGPGTRLLVL.

The chain uses TRBV18 and TRBJ1-1, with D perhaps TRBD1 (5 bases). V gave up 3 bases and J gave up 3 bases, with 17 bases separating them. The CDR3 length is 16 residues. The germline V gene has CDR1 KGHSH and CDR2 LQKENI. The CDR3 nucleotides are TGTGCCAGCTCACCTTACGGGGGTAGAGGAGACACTGAAGCTTTCTTT. The encoded protein is CASSPYGGRGDTEAFF.

The chain joins TRBV25-1 to TRBJ1-1; D is possibly TRBD1 (6 bases). The CDR3 runs to 16 residues. Trimming stripped 2 bases from V and 0 bases from J, with 13 bases between. Looked up from germline, CDR1 is MGHDK and CDR2 is SYGVNS. CDR3: CASSEGLGGMNTEAFF. The CDR3 nucleotides are TGTGCCAGCAGTGAAGGGCTAGGGGGAATGAACACTGAAGCTTTCTTT.

The rearrangement joins TRBV14 to TRBJ2-5; 13 nucleotides match TRBD2. Per the germline V gene, CDR1 is SGHDN and CDR2 is FVKESK. This CDR3 has 18 amino acids. Trimming cost V 1 base and J 2 bases; bases outside gene matches: 7. The CDR3 loop reads CASSQGGLAGFTQETQYF. The CDR3 DNA reads as TGTGCCAGCAGCCAAGGGGGACTAGCGGGATTTACACAAGAGACCCAGTACTTC.

This chain joins TRBV13 and TRBJ2-7; 10 positions match TRBD2. Germline V gene sequence: CDR1 PRHDT, CDR2 FYEKMQ (reference sequence). V lost 5 bases, J lost 3 bases, and 7 bases stayed unmatched. The CDR3 extends over 15 amino acids. The CDR3 DNA reads TGTGCCAGCAGCCCCACTAGCGGGACGTTCTACGAGCAGTACTTC. Its protein is CASSPTSGTFYEQYF.

The chain combines TRBV7-9 with TRBJ2-5; TRBD1 aligns across 7 bases. The CDR3 is 14 residues long. Germline V gene sequence: CDR1 SEHNR, CDR2 FQNEAQ (reference sequence). V shed 1 base, J shed 5 bases, and the junction held 4 bases outside the gene matches. The CDR3 bases are TGTGCCAGCAGCTTAGTAGGGGGCGGGGAGACCCAGTACTTC. This translates into CASSLVGGGETQYF.

This sequence joins TRBV19 and TRBJ1-5; D not resolved. V lost 0 bases, J lost 5 bases, and 32 bases lay in between. Germline V lookup: CDR1 LNHDA, CDR2 SQIVND (reference sequence). The CDR3 has 22 amino acids. The CDR3 here is CASSIDPPSWTAATLSDQPQHF. In nucleotides, the CDR3 is TGTGCCAGTAGTATAGATCCCCCGTCTTGGACTGCGGCCACGTTGAGCGATCAGCCCCAGCATTTT.

The rearrangement joins TRBV10-3 to TRBJ1-1; D might be TRBD1 (6 bases). With 0 bases removed from V and 5 bases from J, the gap between germline ends came to 22 bases. The germline V gene has CDR1 ENHRY and CDR2 SYGVKD. This CDR3 has 18 residues. CDR3 in amino acids: CAISESFERTGPGTEAFF. Here the CDR3 DNA reads TGTGCCATCAGTGAGTCGTTCGAGCGTACAGGGCCGGGGACTGAAGCTTTCTTT.

The V call is TRBV7-3, the J call TRBJ2-1; 14 bases fit TRBD2. The CDR3 is 17 amino acids. Germline V gene lookup returns CDR1 SGHTA and CDR2 FQGTGA. V gave up 5 bases and J gave up 10 bases; unmatched junction bases: 13. CDR3 DNA: TGTGCCAGCAGCGCCGCCATGACTAGCGGGAGGGCCGGGGAGCAGTTCTTC. It is translated as CASSAAMTSGRAGEQFF.

The rearrangement uses TRBV9 and TRBJ1-6; TRBD1 matches at 9 bases. The CDR3 length is 17 residues. V shed 0 bases, J shed 11 bases, and the junction held 12 bases outside the gene matches. CDR1 is SGDLS, CDR2 YYNGEE, per germline. CDR3 DNA sequence: TGTGCCAGCAGCGTAGGAGGGACAGGGAGAAGCGGCACACCCCTCCACTTT. Its translation: CASSVGGTGRSGTPLHF.

CDR3 protein: CATSSLFDRVRGYTF. In nucleotides, the CDR3 is TGTGCCACCTCATCCCTATTCGACAGGGTGCGGGGCTACACCTTC. The chain joins TRBV7-3 to TRBJ1-2, with 7 bases identical to TRBD1. The J segment lost 8 bases and the V segment lost 10 bases, leaving 19 bases of the junction unmatched. The CDR3 is made up of 15 amino acids. Germline CDR1 is SGHTA and CDR2 is FQGTGA.

This chain connects TRBV19 to TRBJ1-6, with 9 bases identical to TRBD1. After removal of 8 bases from V and 9 bases from J, the junction contained 11 bases not matched to a gene. This CDR3 is built from 15 residues. CDR1 is LNHDA and CDR2 is SQIVND in the germline V gene (reference sequence). The CDR3 region has the DNA TGTGCCAGTTCCCTTCGCTCGGGACAGGGTTCACCCCTCCACTTT. Translation gives CASSLRSGQGSPLHF. The variable domain in full, completed from reference TRBV19 and TRBJ1-6, reads DGGITQSPKYLFRKEGQNVTLSCEQNLNHDAMYWYRQDPGQGLRLIYYSQIVNDFQKGDIAEGYSVSREKKESFPLTVTSAQKNPTAFYLCASSLRSGQGSPLHFGNGTRLTVT.

The gene calls are TRBV6-1 and TRBJ2-1; TRBD2 aligns across 9 bases. The CDR3 loop spans 16 amino acids. Trimming took 0 bases from V and 8 from J; bases not matched to a gene: 8. CDR1 and CDR2 from the germline V gene are MNHNS and SASEGT. CDR3 sequence reads: CASSEAAGGAWDEQFF. The CDR3 nucleotides read TGTGCCAGCAGTGAAGCGGCGGGAGGGGCTTGGGATGAGCAGTTCTTC.

This sequence joins TRBV2 and TRBJ2-7, with D perhaps matching TRBD1 (6 bases). Looked up from germline, CDR1 is SNHLY and CDR2 is FYNNEI. The CDR3 is 14 amino acids. The V end was cut by 6 bases, the J end by 0 bases, with 12 bases between. CDR3 sequence: CASRRGYLSYEQYF. CDR3 DNA: TGTGCCAGCAGAAGGGGGTACCTCTCCTACGAGCAGTACTTC.

The V gene is TRBV28, the J gene TRBJ2-3; TRBD2 agrees at 8 bases. Germline CDR1 is MDHEN and CDR2 is SYDVKM. The CDR3 loop spans 17 amino acids. V dropped 2 bases and J dropped 4; count of bases not matched to a gene: 11. The CDR3 DNA reads as TGTGCCAGCAGTTTAACAGCGGGAGATAATAATGCAGATACGCAGTATTTT. Encoded protein: CASSLTAGDNNADTQYF.

CDR3 coding DNA: TGTGCCAGCAGTGACAGGCGTGAGCAGTTCTTC. This gives the protein CASSDRREQFF. This chain connects TRBV27 to TRBJ2-1, with a tentative D call TRBD1 (6 bases). Germline CDR1 MNHEY, CDR2 SMNVEV (reference sequence). This CDR3 is 11 amino acids long. The V and J ends lost 5 bases and 9 bases respectively, with 8 bases between them.

The V and J genes are TRBV9 and TRBJ2-7; maybe TRBD2 (6 bases). This CDR3 has 17 amino acids. V shed 2 bases and J shed 2 bases, with 20 bases lying between them. The V gene's germline CDR1 is SGDLS and CDR2 YYNGEE. The CDR3: CASSVGSGGHLTYEQYF. DNA for the CDR3: TGTGCCAGCAGCGTGGGGTCCGGGGGTCACCTAACCTACGAGCAGTACTTC. The entire variable domain, with the rest obtained from reference TRBV9 and TRBJ2-7, is as follows: DSGVTQTPKHLITATGQRVTLRCSPRSGDLSVYWYQQSLDQGLQFLIQYYNGEERAKGNILERFSAQQFPDLHSELNLSSLELGDSALYFCASSVGSGGHLTYEQYFGPGTRLTVT.

The genes are TRBV6-1 and TRBJ2-7; 9 bases fit TRBD1. There are 16 residues in the CDR3. With 2 bases clipped from V and 4 bases from J, the junction kept 9 bases outside the gene matches. CDR1 and CDR2 from the germline V gene are MNHNS and SASEGT. The CDR3 loop is CASSELWTGALYEQYF. CDR3 nucleotide sequence: TGTGCCAGCAGTGAATTGTGGACAGGGGCGTTGTACGAGCAGTACTTC.

This clone appeared once. V gene TRBV19 combines with J gene TRBJ1-4; 8 bases match TRBD1. Germline V gives CDR1 LNHDA, CDR2 SQIVND (reference sequence). The CDR3 is 15 residues long. J lost 4 bases, V lost 5 bases, and 6 bases had no gene match. In nucleotides, the CDR3 is TGTGCCAGTAGTCAAAAGGACAGGGTTAATGAAAAACTGTTTTTT. It codes for CASSQKDRVNEKLFF.

The rearrangement links TRBV4-2 to TRBJ2-5; D may be TRBD1 (5 bases). Germline assignment: CDR1 LGHNA and CDR2 YNFKEQ. V lost 1 base to trimming and J lost 2 bases, with 11 bases between them. The CDR3 is made up of 15 amino acids. The CDR3 reads CASSQVRTPQETQYF. In DNA form, the CDR3 reads TGTGCCAGCAGCCAAGTCCGGACACCACAAGAGACCCAGTACTTC.